The present TCR beta chain was sequenced within a study of T-cell memory formation after mild COVID-19. For the study at large: Among the donors, TCR clusters were largely specific to each donor.

TCRdb ran MiXCR on the 5' RACE reads and lists one entry per CDR3 protein. The table records fewer than 400,000 distinct CDR3 sequences, about a sixth of them present only once. There are 16 residues in the CDR3. V shed 5 bases and J 0 bases; nucleotides not matched to a gene: 9. The V gene's germline CDR1 is MDHEN and CDR2 SYDVKM. Regarding the study as a whole: The study found balanced CD4/CD8 in clones contracting day 15 to 85 and a CD4+ lean in later expanders.

This clonotype came up a few times. Its antigen remains unknown. This sequence joins TRBV28 and TRBJ2-7; 8 positions match TRBD1. Input material: PBMCs or a T cell subset sorted from them (not recorded which). The sequence derives from a man between 18 and 29 years old who had mild COVID-19 (a few samples of this study predate the infection). Cell type and time point are not known. In DNA, the CDR3 is TGTGCCAGCAGTCAGGCGACAGGGGTCAGCTCCTACGAGCAGTACGTC. It translates to CASSQATGVSSYEQYV.